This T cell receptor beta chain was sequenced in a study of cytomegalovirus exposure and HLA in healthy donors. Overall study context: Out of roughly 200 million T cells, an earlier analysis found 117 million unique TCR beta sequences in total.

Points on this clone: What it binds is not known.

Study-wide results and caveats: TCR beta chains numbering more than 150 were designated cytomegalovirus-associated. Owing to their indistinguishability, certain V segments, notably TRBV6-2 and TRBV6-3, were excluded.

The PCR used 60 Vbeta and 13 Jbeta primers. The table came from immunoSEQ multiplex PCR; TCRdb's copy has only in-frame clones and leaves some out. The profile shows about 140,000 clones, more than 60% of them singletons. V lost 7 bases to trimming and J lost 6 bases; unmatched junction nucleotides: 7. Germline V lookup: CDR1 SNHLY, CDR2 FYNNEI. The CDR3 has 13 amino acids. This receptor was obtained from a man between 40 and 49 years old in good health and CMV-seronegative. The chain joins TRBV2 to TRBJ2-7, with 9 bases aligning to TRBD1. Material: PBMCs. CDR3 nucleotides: TGTGCCAGCATTGGACAGGGGACGGGCGAGCAGTACTTC. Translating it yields CASIGQGTGEQYF.